This T cell receptor beta chain was captured in a study of identical twins. Study-wide findings and caveats: Models, which agreed with sharing between unrelated individuals, nonetheless underestimated the out-of-frame TCR alpha sharing seen in monozygotic twins. Conclusions were based on cross-sectional statistical analysis, without following the same donors.

TCRdb analysed the 5' RACE reads with MiXCR anew, one entry per CDR3 protein. The sample lists 200,000 or so distinct CDR3 sequences, about 7.5% seen once, with less than 2.5% in the top ten. This clonotype was seen repeatedly, ten times or more. The antigen is not known. This CDR3 is built from 14 residues. The trim removed 7 bases at V and 5 bases at J, leaving 11 bases unmatched. Germline assignment: CDR1 SGHRS and CDR2 YFSETQ. These data were likewise used in another study, on yellow fever vaccine responses in identical twins.

This sequence originates from a woman aged 18 to 35 in good health. The V and J genes are TRBV5-1 and TRBJ1-2; 7 bases line up with TRBD1. The sample taken for sequencing was memory (CD45RO+) T cells sorted from blood. CDR3 nucleotides: TGCGCCAGCGGGCGGGACAGCATTTTTTATGGCTACACCTTC. The encoded protein is CASGRDSIFYGYTF.